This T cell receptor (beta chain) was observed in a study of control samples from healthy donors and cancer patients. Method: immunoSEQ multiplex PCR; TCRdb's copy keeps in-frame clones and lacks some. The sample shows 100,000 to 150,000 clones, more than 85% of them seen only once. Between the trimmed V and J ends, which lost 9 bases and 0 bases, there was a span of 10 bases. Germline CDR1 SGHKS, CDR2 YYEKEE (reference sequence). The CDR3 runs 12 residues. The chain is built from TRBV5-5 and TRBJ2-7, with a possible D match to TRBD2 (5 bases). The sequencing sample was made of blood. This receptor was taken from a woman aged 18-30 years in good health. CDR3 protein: CATGDYSYEQYF. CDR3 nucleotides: TGTGCCACCGGGGATTACTCCTACGAGCAGTACTTC. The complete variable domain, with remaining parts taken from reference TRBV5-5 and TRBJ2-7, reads DAGVTQSPTHLIKTRGQQVTLRCSPISGHKSVSWYQQVLGQGPQFIFQYYEKEERGRGNFPDRFSARQFPNYSSELNVNALLLGDSALYLCATGDYSYEQYFGPGTRLTVT.